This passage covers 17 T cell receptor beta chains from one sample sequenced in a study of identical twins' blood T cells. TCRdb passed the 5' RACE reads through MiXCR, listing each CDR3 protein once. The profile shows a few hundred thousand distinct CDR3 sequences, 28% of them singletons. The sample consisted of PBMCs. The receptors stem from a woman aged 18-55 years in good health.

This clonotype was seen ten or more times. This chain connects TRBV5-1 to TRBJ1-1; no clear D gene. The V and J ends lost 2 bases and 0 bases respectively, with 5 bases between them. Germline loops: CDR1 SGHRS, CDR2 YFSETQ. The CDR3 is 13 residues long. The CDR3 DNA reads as TGCGCCAGCAGCTTTAACATGAACACTGAAGCTTTCTTT. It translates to CASSFNMNTEAFF.

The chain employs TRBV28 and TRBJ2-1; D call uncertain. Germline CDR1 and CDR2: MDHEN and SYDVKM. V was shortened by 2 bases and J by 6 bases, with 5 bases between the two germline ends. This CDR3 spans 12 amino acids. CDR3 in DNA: TGTGCCAGCAGTTTAGAACTCAATGAGCAGTTCTTC. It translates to CASSLELNEQFF.

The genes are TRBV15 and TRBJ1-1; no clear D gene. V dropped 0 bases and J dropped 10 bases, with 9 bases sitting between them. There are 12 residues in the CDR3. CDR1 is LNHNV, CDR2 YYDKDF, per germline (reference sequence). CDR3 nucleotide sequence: TGTGCCACCAGCAGAGATGATCGGACAGCTTTCTTT. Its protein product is CATSRDDRTAFF.

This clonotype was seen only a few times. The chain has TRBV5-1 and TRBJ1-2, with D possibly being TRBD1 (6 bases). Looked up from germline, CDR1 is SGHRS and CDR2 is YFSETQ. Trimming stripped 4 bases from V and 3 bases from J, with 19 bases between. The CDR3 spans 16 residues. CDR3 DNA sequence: TGCGCCAGCAGCGCGAATCCCGGACAGTTTGACTATGGCTACACCTTC. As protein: CASSANPGQFDYGYTF.

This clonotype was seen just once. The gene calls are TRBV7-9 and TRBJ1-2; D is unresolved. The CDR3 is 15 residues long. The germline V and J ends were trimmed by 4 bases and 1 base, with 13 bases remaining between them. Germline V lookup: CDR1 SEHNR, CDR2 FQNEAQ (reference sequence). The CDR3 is CASSSSPGFNYGYTF. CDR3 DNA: TGTGCCAGCAGCTCGAGTCCGGGGTTTAACTATGGCTACACCTTC.

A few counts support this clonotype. As DNA, the CDR3 is TGCAGTGCTCCCTTGGTCCAGCGGGGGAACACAGATACGCAGTATTTT. This sequence encodes CSAPLVQRGNTDTQYF. The chain combines TRBV20-1 with TRBJ2-3; 8 nucleotides agree with TRBD2. The CDR3 spans 16 residues. The J segment lost 2 bases and the V segment lost 5 bases, leaving 12 bases of the junction unmatched. The germline V gene encodes CDR1 DFQATT and CDR2 SNEGSKA (reference sequence).

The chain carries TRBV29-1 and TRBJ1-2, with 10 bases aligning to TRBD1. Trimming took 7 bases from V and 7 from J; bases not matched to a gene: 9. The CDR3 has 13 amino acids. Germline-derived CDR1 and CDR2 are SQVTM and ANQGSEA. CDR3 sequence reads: CSAPTGGRGGYTF. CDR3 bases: TGCAGCGCCCCGACAGGGGGCAGGGGTGGCTACACCTTC.

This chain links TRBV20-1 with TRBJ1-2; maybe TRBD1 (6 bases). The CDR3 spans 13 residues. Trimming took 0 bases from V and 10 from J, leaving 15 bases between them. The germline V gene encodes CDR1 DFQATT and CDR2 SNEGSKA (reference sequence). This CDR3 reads CSARDGGWSNYTF. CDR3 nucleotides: TGCAGTGCTAGAGATGGGGGCTGGTCAAACTACACCTTC.

The CDR3 DNA is TGTGCCAGCAGTTTAAGGGTAGCCTACGAGCAGTACTTC. This sequence encodes CASSLRVAYEQYF. The J gene is TRBJ2-7, the V gene TRBV12-3 or TRBV12-4; no reliable D call. The CDR3 sequence is 13 residues long. V was pared by 2 bases and J by 2 bases, with 7 bases between.

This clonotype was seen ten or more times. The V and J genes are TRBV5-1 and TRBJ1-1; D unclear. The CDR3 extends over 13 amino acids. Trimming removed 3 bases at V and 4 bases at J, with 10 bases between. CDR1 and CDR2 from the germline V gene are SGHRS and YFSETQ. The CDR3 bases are TGCGCCAGCAGCTCCTCCCCGGGCACTGAAGCTTTCTTT. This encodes CASSSSPGTEAFF.

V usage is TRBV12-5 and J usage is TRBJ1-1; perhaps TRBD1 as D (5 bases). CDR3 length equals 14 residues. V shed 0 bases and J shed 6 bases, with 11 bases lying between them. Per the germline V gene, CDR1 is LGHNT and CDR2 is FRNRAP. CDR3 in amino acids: CASGLVGGSPEAFF. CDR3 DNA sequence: TGTGCTAGTGGTTTGGTTGGGGGTTCCCCTGAAGCTTTCTTT.

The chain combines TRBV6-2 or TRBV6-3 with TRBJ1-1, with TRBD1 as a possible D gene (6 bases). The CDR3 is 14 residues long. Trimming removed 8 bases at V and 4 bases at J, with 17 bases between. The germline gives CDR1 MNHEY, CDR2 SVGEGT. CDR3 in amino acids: CASQSPGAVTEAFF. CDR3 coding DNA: TGTGCCAGCCAATCCCCGGGGGCGGTCACTGAAGCTTTCTTT.

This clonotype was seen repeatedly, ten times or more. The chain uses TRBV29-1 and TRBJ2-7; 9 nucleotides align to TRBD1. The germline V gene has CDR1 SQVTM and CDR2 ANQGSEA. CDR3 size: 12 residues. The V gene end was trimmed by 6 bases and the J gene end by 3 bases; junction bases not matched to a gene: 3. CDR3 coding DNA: TGCAGCGTCGGGGACAGGGTCTACGAGCAGTACTTC. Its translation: CSVGDRVYEQYF.

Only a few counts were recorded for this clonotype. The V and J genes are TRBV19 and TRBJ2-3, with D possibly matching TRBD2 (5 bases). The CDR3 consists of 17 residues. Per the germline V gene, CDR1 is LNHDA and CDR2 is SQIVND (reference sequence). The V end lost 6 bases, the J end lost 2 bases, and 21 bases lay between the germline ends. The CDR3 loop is CASSRMTGSRITDTQYF. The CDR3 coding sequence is TGTGCCAGTAGCCGTATGACGGGGTCCCGGATCACAGATACGCAGTATTTT.

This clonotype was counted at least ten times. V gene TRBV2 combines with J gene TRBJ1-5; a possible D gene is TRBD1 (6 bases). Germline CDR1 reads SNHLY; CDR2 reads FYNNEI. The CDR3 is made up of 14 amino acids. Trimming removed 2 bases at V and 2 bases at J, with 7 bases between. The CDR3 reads CASSERTGNQPQHF. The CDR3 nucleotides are TGTGCCAGCAGTGAAAGGACAGGCAATCAGCCCCAGCATTTT.

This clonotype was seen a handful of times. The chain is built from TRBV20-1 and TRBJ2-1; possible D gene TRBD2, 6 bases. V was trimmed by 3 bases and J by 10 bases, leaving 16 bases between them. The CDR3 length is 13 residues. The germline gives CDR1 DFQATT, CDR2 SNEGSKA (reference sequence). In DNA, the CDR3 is TGCAGTGCTAGTTCGCGGGGCGGAAGGGAGCAGTTCTTC. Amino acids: CSASSRGGREQFF.

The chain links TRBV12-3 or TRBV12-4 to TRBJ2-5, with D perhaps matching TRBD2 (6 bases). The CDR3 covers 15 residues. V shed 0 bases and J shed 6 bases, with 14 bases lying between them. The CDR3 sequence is CASSLAYGGAKTQYF. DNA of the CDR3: TGTGCCAGCAGTTTAGCGTATGGAGGGGCCAAGACCCAGTACTTC.